The 5 T cell receptor beta chains presented below share a single source sample, sequenced in a study of cytomegalovirus exposure and HLA in healthy donors. PCR involved 60 Vbeta and 13 Jbeta primers. Only in-frame clones appear in the TCRdb table, and some are missing; sequencing was by immunoSEQ multiplex PCR. The sample has 50,000 to 75,000 clones; approximately 80% are singletons. The sample taken for sequencing was PBMCs. These TCRs come from a human donor in good health.

J is TRBJ1-4 and V is TRBV11-2; D is uncertain. CDR1 and CDR2 from the germline V gene are SGHAT and FQNNGV. CDR3 length equals 13 residues. V dropped 0 bases and J dropped 16 bases, with 15 bases sitting between them. CDR3 coding DNA: TGTGCCAGCAGCTTAGAGCGGGATGTGAAAAGGTTTTTT. It yields the protein CASSLERDVKRFF.

This clone was counted a single time. The chain has TRBV4-2 and TRBJ2-6, with D perhaps TRBD2 (5 bases). The germline V and J ends were trimmed by 0 bases and 0 bases, with 12 bases remaining between them. This CDR3 comprises 18 residues. Germline assignment: CDR1 LGHNA and CDR2 YNFKEQ. Written as DNA, the CDR3 is TGTGCCAGCAGCCAAGATCTAGCCTTTAGCTCTGGGGCCAACGTCCTGACTTTC. Translation gives CASSQDLAFSSGANVLTF.

The V and J genes are TRBV19 and TRBJ1-3; D perhaps matches TRBD1 (6 bases). The CDR3 is 14 residues long. V was pared by 4 bases and J by 2 bases, with 9 bases between. The germline gives CDR1 LNHDA, CDR2 SQIVND (reference sequence). In DNA, the CDR3 is TGTGCCAGTAGTAACGGGGACACTGGAAACACCATATATTTT. Translating it yields CASSNGDTGNTIYF.

The rearrangement uses TRBV4-1 and TRBJ1-4; 8 bases are a match to TRBD1. Trimming cost V 1 base and J 5 bases; bases outside gene matches: 3. CDR3 length equals 15 residues. Germline V gives CDR1 MGHRA, CDR2 YSYEKL. Here the CDR3 reads CASSQVPGGNEKLFF. CDR3 DNA sequence: TGCGCCAGCAGCCAAGTCCCAGGGGGCAATGAAAAACTGTTTTTT.

The sample holds a few counts of this clone. The chain uses TRBV7-9 and TRBJ1-2, with 8 bases matching TRBD1. Germline V gene lookup returns CDR1 SEHNR and CDR2 FQNEAQ (reference sequence). V lost 5 bases to trimming and J lost 4 bases; unmatched junction nucleotides: 6. The length of the CDR3 is 14 residues. CDR3 sequence reads: CASSRLGTGYGYTF. The CDR3 bases are TGTGCCAGCAGCCGATTAGGGACAGGCTATGGCTACACCTTC.